In its sample, the clone carrying this T cell receptor beta chain was seen a few times. The sample is drawn from a study of blood T cell repertoires in COVID-19. This CDR3 has 14 amino acids. Germline V CDR1 and CDR2: MRHNA, SNTAGT. V shed 9 bases, J shed 6 bases, and the junction held 9 bases outside the gene matches. This table comes from immunoSEQ multiplex PCR, and its TCRdb copy is limited to in-frame clones, with some not included. The table includes some 130,000 clones, approximately 84% detected once. The chain couples TRBV6-4 to TRBJ1-4; 8 positions agree with TRBD1. This TCR was sampled from a young woman who had recovered from COVID-19. Material for sequencing was peripheral blood. The CDR3 here is CASFSGGVYEKLFF. DNA for the CDR3: TGTGCCAGTTTCTCAGGGGGCGTGTATGAAAAACTGTTTTTT.